These 14 T cell receptor beta chains share one sample of origin, sequenced in a study of blood T cells in healthy people across ages. Using a J-beta primer mix together with a sample-barcoded 5' primer, a second PCR was run for roughly 6 to 12 cycles. TCRdb processed the 5' RACE reads anew with MiXCR; each CDR3 protein has one entry. Among about 830,000 distinct CDR3 sequences listed, 60% to 80% were seen once. The sequenced material came from blood. The source of these receptors is a man aged 25-45 years in good health.

The chain is built from TRBV11-1 and TRBJ1-2; D ambiguous. The CDR3 spans 16 residues. CDR1 and CDR2 from the germline V gene are SGHAT and FQDESV (reference sequence). Trimming took off 2 bases at V and 3 bases at J, with 16 bases between the two ends. CDR3 sequence (DNA): TGTGCCAGCAGCTTATCGCCGACAAGAGGAGACTATGGCTACACCTTC. It specifies CASSLSPTRGDYGYTF. The whole variable domain, filled in from reference TRBV11-1 and TRBJ1-2, reads EAEVAQSPRYKITEKSQAVAFWCDPISGHATLYWYRQILGQGPELLVQFQDESVVDDSQLPKDRFSAERLKGVDSTLKIQPAELGDSAMYLCASSLSPTRGDYGYTFGSGTRLTVV.

This clonotype showed up just a few times. This sequence joins TRBV5-5 and TRBJ2-4; the D is unclear. The J call is doubtful: the DNA matches TRBJ2-7 better. The length of the CDR3 is 13 residues. Germline CDR1 is SGHKS and CDR2 is YYEKEE (reference sequence). In DNA, the CDR3 is TGTGCCAGCAGCTTCTTCTTGGTTAGCGAGCAGTACTTC. Translating gives CASSFFLVSEQYF.

The gene calls are TRBV5-1 and TRBJ2-7, with TRBD1 matching over 9 bases. This CDR3 is 15 amino acids long. The germline gives CDR1 SGHRS, CDR2 YFSETQ. V lost 3 bases, J lost 2 bases, and 6 bases stayed unmatched. The DNA of the CDR3 is TGCGCCAGCAGCTGGGGACAGGGACAACCCTACGAGCAGTACTTC. This gives the protein CASSWGQGQPYEQYF.

This chain uses TRBV11-2 with TRBJ1-5, with 8 bases matching TRBD1. Per the germline V gene, CDR1 is SGHAT and CDR2 is FQNNGV. V was clipped by 5 bases and J by 1 base; unmatched bases: 4. The CDR3 sequence is 15 residues long. In DNA, the CDR3 is TGTGCCAGCAGCGAACAGGGGGTCAGCAATCAGCCCCAGCATTTT. Protein product: CASSEQGVSNQPQHF.

J is TRBJ2-1 and V is TRBV5-1; either TRBD1 or TRBD2 may fit D (5 bases each). CDR3 size: 13 residues. From germline, CDR1 is SGHRS and CDR2 YFSETQ. The V end was cut by 0 bases, the J end by 7 bases, with 8 bases between. CDR3 amino acids: CASSLAEGNEQFF. CDR3 DNA: TGCGCCAGCAGCTTGGCCGAGGGGAATGAGCAGTTCTTC.

The genes are TRBV11-1 and TRBJ2-3, with D possibly being TRBD1 or TRBD2 (5 bases each). The CDR3 extends over 16 amino acids. The germline gives CDR1 SGHAT, CDR2 FQDESV (reference sequence). V was shortened by 5 bases and J by 2 bases, with 17 bases between the two germline ends. The CDR3 loop is CASSQLGEWTTDTQYF. The DNA of the CDR3 is TGTGCCAGCAGCCAGTTGGGGGAGTGGACCACAGATACGCAGTATTTT.

The gene calls are TRBV7-2 and TRBJ1-4; TRBD1 might be the D (5 bases). The CDR3 length is 15 residues. Germline CDR1 reads SGHTA; CDR2 reads FQGNSA. Trimming removed 4 bases at V and 5 bases at J, with 14 bases between. Here the CDR3 DNA reads TGTGCCAGCAGCTCGGGACTTACAGGAAATGAAAAACTGTTTTTT. Its protein product is CASSSGLTGNEKLFF. Together with reference TRBV7-2 and TRBJ1-4, the CDR3 gives the full variable domain: GAGVSQSPSNKVTEKGKDVELRCDPISGHTALYWYRQSLGQGLEFLIYFQGNSAPDKSGLPSDRFSAERTGGSVSTLTIQRTQQEDSAVYLCASSSGLTGNEKLFFGSGTQLSVL.

This clonotype has a handful of counts. J is TRBJ2-1 and V is TRBV4-3; tentative D call: TRBD1 (5 bases). Deletions cut 2 bases from V and 8 bases from J, with 13 bases between. Germline assignment: CDR1 LGHNA and CDR2 YSLEER. The CDR3 is 14 residues long. CDR3 coding DNA: TGCGCCAGCAGCCAACTCGACAGCGCAGATGAGCAGTTCTTC. Its translation is CASSQLDSADEQFF.

This sequence joins TRBV30 and TRBJ2-7; D is uncertain. V lost 4 bases, J lost 0 bases, and 7 bases lay in between. The CDR3 is 12 amino acids. The germline CDR1 and CDR2 sequences are GTSNPN and SVGIG (reference sequence). The CDR3 reads CAWIRSSYEQYF. The CDR3 DNA sequence: TGTGCCTGGATTAGGAGCTCCTACGAGCAGTACTTC.

The V and J genes are TRBV6-6 and TRBJ2-5; D gene ambiguous. The end of the DNA aligns better with TRBJ2-7, so the J call may be wrong. This CDR3 has 17 residues. The germline CDR1 and CDR2 sequences are MNHNY and SVGAGI (reference sequence). The chain's CDR3 is CASSYSGSAELIYEQYF. The CDR3 region has the DNA TGTGCCAGCAGTTACTCAGGCTCGGCTGAATTAATCTACGAGCAGTACTTC.

This clonotype was counted once. J is TRBJ1-1 and V is TRBV9; D might be TRBD1 (5 bases). V lost 3 bases and J 1 base, leaving 10 bases between the germline ends. The V gene's germline CDR1 is SGDLS and CDR2 YYNGEE. The CDR3 consists of 14 residues. The CDR3 DNA follows: TGTGCCAGCAGCGGGGGACGGACGAACACTGAAGCTTTCTTT. Amino acid sequence: CASSGGRTNTEAFF.

The rearrangement joins TRBV24-1 to TRBJ2-5; the match to TRBD1 covers 10 bases. There are 15 residues in the CDR3. Germline values: CDR1 KGHDR, CDR2 SFDVKD. V gave up 3 bases and J gave up 1 base; unmatched junction bases: 1. DNA of the CDR3: TGTGCCACCAGTGATGGGGACAGGGGCCAAGAGACCCAGTACTTC. Its translation is CATSDGDRGQETQYF.

The rearrangement links TRBV7-6 to TRBJ1-2; 7 positions agree with TRBD1. The trim removed 2 bases at V and 8 bases at J, leaving 5 bases unmatched. The CDR3 sequence is 13 residues long. Per the germline V gene, CDR1 is SGHVS and CDR2 is FNYEAQ. The CDR3 sequence: CASSLRGLRGYTF. Written as DNA, the CDR3 is TGTGCCAGCAGCTTAAGGGGGCTTCGAGGCTACACCTTC.

This chain joins TRBV2 and TRBJ2-3; no definite D call. Germline V CDR1 and CDR2: SNHLY, FYNNEI. V lost 4 bases and J 0 bases, leaving 14 bases between the germline ends. The CDR3 loop spans 16 amino acids. CDR3 sequence (DNA): TGTGCCAGCAGTGCCCGCCGATCCTTTAGCACAGATACGCAGTATTTT. The encoded protein is CASSARRSFSTDTQYF.